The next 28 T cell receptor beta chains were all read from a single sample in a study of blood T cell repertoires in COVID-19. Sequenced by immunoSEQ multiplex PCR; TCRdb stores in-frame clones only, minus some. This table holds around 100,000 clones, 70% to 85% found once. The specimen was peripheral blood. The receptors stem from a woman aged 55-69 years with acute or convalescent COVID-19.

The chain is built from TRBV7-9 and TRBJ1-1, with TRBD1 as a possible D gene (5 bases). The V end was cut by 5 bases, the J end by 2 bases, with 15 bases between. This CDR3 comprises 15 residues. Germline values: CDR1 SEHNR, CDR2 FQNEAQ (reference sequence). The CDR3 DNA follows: TGTGCCAGCAGCCCCTCGGGGGGACTTAACACTGAAGCTTTCTTT. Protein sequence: CASSPSGGLNTEAFF.

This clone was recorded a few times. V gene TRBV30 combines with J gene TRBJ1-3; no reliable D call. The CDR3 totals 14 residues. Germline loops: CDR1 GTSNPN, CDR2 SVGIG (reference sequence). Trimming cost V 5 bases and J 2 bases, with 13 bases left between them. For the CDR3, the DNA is TGTGCCTGGTCCACCACAGAAACTGGAAACACCATATATTTT. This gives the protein CAWSTTETGNTIYF.

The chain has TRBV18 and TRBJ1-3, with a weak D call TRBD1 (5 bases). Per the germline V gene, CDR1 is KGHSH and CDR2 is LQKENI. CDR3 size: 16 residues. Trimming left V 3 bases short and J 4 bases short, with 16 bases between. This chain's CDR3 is CASSPVGRGIGNTIYF. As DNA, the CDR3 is TGTGCCAGCTCACCCGTTGGGCGGGGGATCGGAAACACCATATATTTT.

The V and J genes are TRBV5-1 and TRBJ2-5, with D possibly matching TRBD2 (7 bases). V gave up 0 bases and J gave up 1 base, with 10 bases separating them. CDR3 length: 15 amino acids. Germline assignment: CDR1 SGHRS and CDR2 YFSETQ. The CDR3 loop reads CASSLGAGAQETQYF. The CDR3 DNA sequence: TGCGCCAGCAGCTTGGGGGCGGGGGCCCAAGAGACCCAGTACTTC.

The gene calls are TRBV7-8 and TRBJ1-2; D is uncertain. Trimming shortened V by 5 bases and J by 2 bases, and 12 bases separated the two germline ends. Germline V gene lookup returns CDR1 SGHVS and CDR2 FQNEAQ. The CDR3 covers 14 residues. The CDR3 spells CASSQTVANYGYTF. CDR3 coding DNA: TGTGCCAGCAGCCAAACCGTAGCAAACTATGGCTACACCTTC.

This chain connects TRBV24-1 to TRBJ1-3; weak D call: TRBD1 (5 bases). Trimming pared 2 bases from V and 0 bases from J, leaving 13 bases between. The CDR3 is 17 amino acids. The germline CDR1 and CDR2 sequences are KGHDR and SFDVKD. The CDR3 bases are TGTGCCACCAGTGATTCCACTGGGGCCTCCTCTGGAAACACCATATATTTT. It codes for CATSDSTGASSGNTIYF.

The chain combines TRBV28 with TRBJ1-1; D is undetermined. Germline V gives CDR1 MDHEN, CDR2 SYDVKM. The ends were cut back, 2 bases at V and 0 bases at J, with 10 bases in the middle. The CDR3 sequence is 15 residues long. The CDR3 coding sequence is TGTGCCAGCAGTTTAACCGGCAGGTTGAACACTGAAGCTTTCTTT. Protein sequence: CASSLTGRLNTEAFF.

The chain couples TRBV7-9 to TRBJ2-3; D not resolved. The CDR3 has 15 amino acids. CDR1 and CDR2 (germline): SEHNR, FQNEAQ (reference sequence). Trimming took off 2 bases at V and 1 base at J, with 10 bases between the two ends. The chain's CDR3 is CASSLTAQRTDTQYF. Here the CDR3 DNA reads TGTGCCAGCAGCTTAACGGCACAGCGCACAGATACGCAGTATTTT.

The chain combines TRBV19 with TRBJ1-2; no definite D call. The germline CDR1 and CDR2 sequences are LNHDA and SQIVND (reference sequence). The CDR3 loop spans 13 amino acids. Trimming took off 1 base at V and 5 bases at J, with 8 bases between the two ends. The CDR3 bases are TGTGCCAGTAGTATAGGTCGGGATTATGGCTACACCTTC. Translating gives CASSIGRDYGYTF.

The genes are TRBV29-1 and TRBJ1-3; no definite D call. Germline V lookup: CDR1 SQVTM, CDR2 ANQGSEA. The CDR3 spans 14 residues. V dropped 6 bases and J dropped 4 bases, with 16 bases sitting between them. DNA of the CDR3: TGCAGCGTGGCCGGGAACATTGAAGGAAACACCATATATTTT. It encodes CSVAGNIEGNTIYF. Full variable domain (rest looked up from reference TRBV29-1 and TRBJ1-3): SAVISQKPSRDICQRGTSLTIQCQVDSQVTMMFWYRQQPGQSLTLIATANQGSEATYESGFVIDKFPISRPNLTFSTLTVSNMSPEDSSIYLCSVAGNIEGNTIYFGEGSWLTVV.

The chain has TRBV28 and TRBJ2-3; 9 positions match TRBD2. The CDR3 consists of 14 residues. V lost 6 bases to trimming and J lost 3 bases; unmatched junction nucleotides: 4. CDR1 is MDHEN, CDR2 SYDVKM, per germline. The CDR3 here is CASRAGGPTDTQYF. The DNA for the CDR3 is TGTGCCAGCAGGGCGGGGGGGCCAACAGATACGCAGTATTTT.

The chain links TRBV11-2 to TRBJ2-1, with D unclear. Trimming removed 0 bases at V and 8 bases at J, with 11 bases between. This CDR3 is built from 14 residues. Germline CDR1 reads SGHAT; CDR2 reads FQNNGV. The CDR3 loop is CASSLEGLGHEQFF. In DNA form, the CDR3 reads TGTGCCAGCAGCTTAGAGGGCCTGGGTCATGAGCAGTTCTTC.

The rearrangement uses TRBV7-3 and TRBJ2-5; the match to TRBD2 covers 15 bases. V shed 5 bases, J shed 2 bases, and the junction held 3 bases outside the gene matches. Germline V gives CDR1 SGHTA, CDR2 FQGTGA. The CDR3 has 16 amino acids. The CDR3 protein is CASSLGTSGGQETQYF. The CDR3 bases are TGTGCCAGCAGCCTGGGGACTAGCGGGGGGCAAGAGACCCAGTACTTC.

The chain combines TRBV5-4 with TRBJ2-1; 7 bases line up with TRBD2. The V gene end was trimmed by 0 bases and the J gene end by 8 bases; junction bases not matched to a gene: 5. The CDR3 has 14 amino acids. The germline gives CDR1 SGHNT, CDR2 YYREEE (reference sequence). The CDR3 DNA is TGTGCCAGCAGCTTGGGGACTAGTAAGTATGAGCAGTTCTTC. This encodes CASSLGTSKYEQFF.

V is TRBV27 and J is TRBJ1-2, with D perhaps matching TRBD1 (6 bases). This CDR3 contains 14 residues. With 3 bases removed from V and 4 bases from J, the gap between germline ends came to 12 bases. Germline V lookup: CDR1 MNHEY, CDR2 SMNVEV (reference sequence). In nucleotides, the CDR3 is TGTGCCAGCAGTTTTGTCCAGGGGAGCTATGGCTACACCTTC. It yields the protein CASSFVQGSYGYTF.

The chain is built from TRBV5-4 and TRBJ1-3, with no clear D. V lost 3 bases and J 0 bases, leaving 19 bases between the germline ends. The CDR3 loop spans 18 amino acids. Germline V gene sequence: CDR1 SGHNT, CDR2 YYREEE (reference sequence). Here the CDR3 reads CASSSGIGRASSGNTIYF. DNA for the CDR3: TGTGCCAGCAGCTCCGGTATAGGGAGGGCAAGCTCTGGAAACACCATATATTTT. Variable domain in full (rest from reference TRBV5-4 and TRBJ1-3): ETGVTQSPTHLIKTRGQQVTLRCSSQSGHNTVSWYQQALGQGPQFIFQYYREEENGRGNFPPRFSGLQFPNYSSELNVNALELDDSALYLCASSSGIGRASSGNTIYFGEGSWLTVV.

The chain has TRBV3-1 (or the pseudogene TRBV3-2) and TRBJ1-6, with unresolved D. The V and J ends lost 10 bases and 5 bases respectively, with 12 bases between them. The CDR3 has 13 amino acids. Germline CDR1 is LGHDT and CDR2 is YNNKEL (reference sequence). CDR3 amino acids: CATREGNNSPLHF. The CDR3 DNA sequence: TGTGCCACCAGAGAGGGTAATAATTCACCCCTCCACTTT.

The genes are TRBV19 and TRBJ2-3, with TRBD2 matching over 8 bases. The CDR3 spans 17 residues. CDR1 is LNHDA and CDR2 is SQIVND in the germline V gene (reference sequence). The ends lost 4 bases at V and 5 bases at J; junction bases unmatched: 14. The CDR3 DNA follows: TGTGCCAGTAGTACAAGCCTCTGGCGGGGGGCTGGAGATACGCAGTATTTT. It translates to CASSTSLWRGAGDTQYF.

The CDR3 loop is CASSFSRDAGYTF. The CDR3 DNA reads as TGTGCCAGCAGTTTTAGCAGGGATGCTGGCTACACCTTC. The gene calls are TRBV12-3 or TRBV12-4 and TRBJ1-2, with D perhaps TRBD1 (5 bases). This CDR3 comprises 13 residues. Between the trimmed V and J ends, which lost 3 bases and 7 bases, there was a span of 12 bases.

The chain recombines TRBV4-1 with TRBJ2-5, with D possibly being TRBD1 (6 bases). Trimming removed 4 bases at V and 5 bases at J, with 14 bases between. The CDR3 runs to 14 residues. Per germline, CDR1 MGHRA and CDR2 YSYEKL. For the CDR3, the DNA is TGCGCCAGCAGCCCCCCCCCAGGGGAGGAGACCCAGTACTTC. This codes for CASSPPPGEETQYF.

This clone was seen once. This chain's CDR3 is CASSQEVRLAGGKTYNEQFF. The CDR3 DNA follows: TGTGCCAGCAGCCAAGAGGTGAGACTAGCGGGGGGAAAAACCTACAATGAGCAGTTCTTC. The rearrangement joins TRBV3-1 (or the pseudogene TRBV3-2) to TRBJ2-1; 13 nucleotides align to TRBD2. The germline V gene has CDR1 LGHDT and CDR2 YNNKEL (reference sequence). CDR3 length equals 20 residues. The V and J ends lost 0 bases and 2 bases, in that order; junction bases with no gene match: 10.

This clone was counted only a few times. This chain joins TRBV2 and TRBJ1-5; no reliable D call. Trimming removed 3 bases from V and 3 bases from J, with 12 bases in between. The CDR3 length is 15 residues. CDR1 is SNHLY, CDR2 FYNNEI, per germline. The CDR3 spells CASSDSRWINQPQHF. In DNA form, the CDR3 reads TGTGCCAGCAGTGACTCCAGGTGGATCAATCAGCCCCAGCATTTT.

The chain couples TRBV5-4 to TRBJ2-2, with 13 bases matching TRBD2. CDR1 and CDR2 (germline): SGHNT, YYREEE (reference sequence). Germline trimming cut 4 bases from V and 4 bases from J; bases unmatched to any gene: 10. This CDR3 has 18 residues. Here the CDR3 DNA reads TGTGCCAGCAGCAAGGGACTAGCGGGGAATACGGGCACCGGGGAGCTGTTTTTT. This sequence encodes CASSKGLAGNTGTGELFF.

CDR3 sequence reads: CASSTQGGDRDYGYTF. The CDR3 DNA reads TGTGCCAGCAGCACCCAAGGGGGAGACAGGGACTATGGCTACACCTTC. V and J are TRBV11-2 and TRBJ1-2; 7 nucleotides align to TRBD1. The CDR3 runs 16 residues. CDR1 and CDR2 (germline): SGHAT, FQNNGV. V was clipped by 5 bases and J by 3 bases; unmatched bases: 12.

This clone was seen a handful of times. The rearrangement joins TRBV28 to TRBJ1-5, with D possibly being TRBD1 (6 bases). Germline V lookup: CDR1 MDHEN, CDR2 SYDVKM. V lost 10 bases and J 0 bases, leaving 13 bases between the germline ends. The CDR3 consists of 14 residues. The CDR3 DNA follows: TGTGCCATCTCTGGACAGTATAGCAATCAGCCCCAGCATTTT. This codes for CAISGQYSNQPQHF.

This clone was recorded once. The CDR3 spells CASSVLPGQDNEKLFF. The CDR3 nucleotides read TGTGCCAGCAGTGTTCTACCGGGACAGGATAATGAAAAACTGTTTTTT. V usage is TRBV6-1 and J usage is TRBJ1-4; the match to TRBD1 covers 8 bases. This CDR3 has 16 residues. V lost 4 bases to trimming and J lost 4 bases; unmatched junction nucleotides: 8. Germline CDR1 MNHNS, CDR2 SASEGT.

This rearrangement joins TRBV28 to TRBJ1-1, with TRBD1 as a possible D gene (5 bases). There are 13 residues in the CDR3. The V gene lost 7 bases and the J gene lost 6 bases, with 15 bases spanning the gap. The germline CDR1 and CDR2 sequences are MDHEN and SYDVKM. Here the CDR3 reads CASKDTPRAEAFF. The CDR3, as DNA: TGTGCCAGCAAGGACACACCTCGGGCTGAAGCTTTCTTT.

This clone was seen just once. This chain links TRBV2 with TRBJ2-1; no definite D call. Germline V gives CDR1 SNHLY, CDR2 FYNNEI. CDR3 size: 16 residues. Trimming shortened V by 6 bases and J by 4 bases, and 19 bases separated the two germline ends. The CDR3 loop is CASSSRQVLTYNEQFF. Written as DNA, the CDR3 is TGTGCCAGCAGCAGTAGACAAGTCCTTACTTACAATGAGCAGTTCTTC.